The 12 T cell receptor beta chains given below trace back to one sample, sequenced in a study of blood T cell repertoires in COVID-19. The method was immunoSEQ multiplex PCR; TCRdb's version includes in-frame clones alone and lacks a portion of them. The sample lists about 240,000 clones, roughly 87% occurring once. Material for sequencing was peripheral blood. These receptors were taken from a woman aged 30 to 39 with acute or convalescent COVID-19.

V gene TRBV19 combines with J gene TRBJ1-2; D gene unclear. This CDR3 is 14 amino acids long. In germline, CDR1 is LNHDA, CDR2 SQIVND (reference sequence). V lost 3 bases, J lost 3 bases, and 11 bases lay in between. CDR3 loop: CASSIVGADYGYTF. The CDR3 nucleotides read TGTGCCAGTAGTATCGTGGGAGCTGACTATGGCTACACCTTC.

The V and J genes are TRBV5-1 and TRBJ2-1; 8 bases map to TRBD2. The CDR3 totals 15 residues. Germline CDR1 and CDR2: SGHRS and YFSETQ. With 0 bases clipped from V and 4 bases from J, the junction kept 3 bases outside the gene matches. CDR3 residues: CASSLEAGGYNEQFF. CDR3 sequence (DNA): TGCGCCAGCAGCTTGGAGGCGGGAGGTTACAATGAGCAGTTCTTC.

The V call is TRBV29-1, the J call TRBJ2-3, with no clear D. CDR1 and CDR2 (germline): SQVTM, ANQGSEA. This CDR3 spans 16 amino acids. V was pared by 0 bases and J by 2 bases, with 15 bases between. This CDR3 is CSVEDSARGATDTQYF. Written as DNA, the CDR3 is TGCAGCGTTGAAGATTCGGCTCGAGGTGCCACAGATACGCAGTATTTT.

The chain joins TRBV6-5 to TRBJ1-4; D unclear. The CDR3 spans 14 residues. V was cut by 0 bases and J by 2 bases, with 4 bases left in between. CDR1 MNHEY and CDR2 SVGAGI come from the germline V gene. This CDR3 is CASSYSRTNEKLFF. The CDR3 nucleotides read TGTGCCAGCAGTTACTCACGGACTAATGAAAAACTGTTTTTT.

The chain recombines TRBV6-5 with TRBJ1-5, with 7 bases lining up with TRBD1. V gave up 5 bases and J gave up 3 bases; unmatched junction bases: 4. The CDR3 is 14 amino acids. CDR1 is MNHEY and CDR2 is SVGAGI in the germline V gene. CDR3 sequence: CASSKTGNNQPQHF. Written as DNA, the CDR3 is TGTGCCAGCAGTAAGACAGGGAACAATCAGCCCCAGCATTTT.

The V gene is TRBV27, the J gene TRBJ1-6; D gene uncertain. The CDR3 consists of 14 residues. Germline CDR1 MNHEY, CDR2 SMNVEV (reference sequence). V was trimmed by 3 bases and J by 5 bases, leaving 8 bases between them. CDR3 sequence reads: CASSFRHNNSPLHF. As DNA, the CDR3 is TGTGCCAGCAGTTTCCGACACAATAATTCACCCCTCCACTTT.

This chain joins TRBV2 and TRBJ2-2, with 10 bases fitting TRBD2. CDR3 size: 18 residues. V dropped 6 bases and J dropped 6; count of bases not matched to a gene: 16. Per germline, CDR1 SNHLY and CDR2 FYNNEI. As DNA, the CDR3 is TGTGCCAGCAGGGGGAAAGGGCTAGCGGGAGCCCTGCCCGGGGAGCTGTTTTTT. This gives the protein CASRGKGLAGALPGELFF.

The chain links TRBV6-5 to TRBJ1-5; D is possibly TRBD1 (6 bases). Germline V gene sequence: CDR1 MNHEY, CDR2 SVGAGI. Trimming stripped 0 bases from V and 4 bases from J, with 10 bases between. The CDR3 has 15 amino acids. The CDR3 region has the DNA TGTGCCAGCAGTTACTCGCCCCAGGGGAATCAGCCCCAGCATTTT. Its translation: CASSYSPQGNQPQHF.

The chain couples TRBV5-1 to TRBJ2-3; 11 bases agree with TRBD1. The CDR3 length is 14 residues. CDR1 and CDR2 from the germline V gene are SGHRS and YFSETQ. The V gene end was trimmed by 4 bases and the J gene end by 10 bases; junction bases not matched to a gene: 8. In DNA, the CDR3 is TGCGCCAGCAGCACGGACAGGGGGCCCGCGTCGCAGTATTTT. The encoded protein is CASSTDRGPASQYF. Looking up the rest from reference TRBV5-1 and TRBJ2-3 gives the full variable domain: KAGVTQTPRYLIKTRGQQVTLSCSPISGHRSVSWYQQTPGQGLQFLFEYFSETQRNKGNFPGRFSGRQFSNSRSEMNVSTLELGDSALYLCASSTDRGPASQYFGPGTRLTVL.

This rearrangement joins TRBV19 to TRBJ2-1; the match to TRBD2 covers 10 bases. V lost 6 bases to trimming and J lost 2 bases; unmatched junction nucleotides: 10. The CDR3 has 17 residues. Germline CDR1 LNHDA, CDR2 SQIVND (reference sequence). The CDR3, as DNA: TGTGCCAGTAGCAATATTCCTAGCGGGAGCGCCTACAATGAGCAGTTCTTC. Translating gives CASSNIPSGSAYNEQFF.

V usage is TRBV6-5 and J usage is TRBJ2-1; TRBD2 agrees at 11 bases. The CDR3 contains 15 residues. Germline V CDR1 and CDR2: MNHEY, SVGAGI. V shed 5 bases, J shed 4 bases, and the junction held 4 bases outside the gene matches. CDR3 bases: TGTGCCAGCAGTCCGACTAGCGGGGAATACAATGAGCAGTTCTTC. Translation gives CASSPTSGEYNEQFF.

The chain joins TRBV9 to TRBJ1-2; D is unclear. The CDR3 is made up of 13 amino acids. Germline lookup yields CDR1 SGDLS and CDR2 YYNGEE. Trimming cost V 3 bases and J 8 bases, with 14 bases left between them. CDR3 sequence: CASSGTGEVGYTF. The CDR3 coding sequence is TGTGCCAGCAGCGGGACTGGGGAGGTAGGCTACACCTTC.